This TCR beta chain stems from a study of blood T cell repertoires in COVID-19. Overall study context: The United States, Italy and Spain were the sources of the acute and convalescent COVID-19 samples. Sources were T cells, B-cell-depleted T cells, or PBMCs; the material itself was cDNA or gDNA.

Original handling: Cell counts per sample came from amplifying reference gene primers. Sequencing used immunoSEQ multiplex PCR; TCRdb keeps in-frame clones, though not all of them. Clone size and V and J calls were adopted from that table, with D and trimming inferred from the DNA. Among fewer than 110,000 clones listed, about 88% were seen once. The germline V gene has CDR1 SGHNT and CDR2 YENEEA. The CDR3 consists of 20 residues. Trimming pared 0 bases from V and 5 bases from J, leaving 29 bases between. The TCR comes from a human donor in a cohort sampled during active COVID-19. This rearrangement joins TRBV11-3 to TRBJ2-7; a possible D gene is TRBD2 (5 bases). The sequenced sample consisted of peripheral blood. The CDR3 region is CASSLDWENKGREPFHEQYF. The CDR3 DNA sequence: TGTGCCAGCAGCTTAGATTGGGAGAACAAGGGTAGGGAACCCTTCCACGAGCAGTACTTC.